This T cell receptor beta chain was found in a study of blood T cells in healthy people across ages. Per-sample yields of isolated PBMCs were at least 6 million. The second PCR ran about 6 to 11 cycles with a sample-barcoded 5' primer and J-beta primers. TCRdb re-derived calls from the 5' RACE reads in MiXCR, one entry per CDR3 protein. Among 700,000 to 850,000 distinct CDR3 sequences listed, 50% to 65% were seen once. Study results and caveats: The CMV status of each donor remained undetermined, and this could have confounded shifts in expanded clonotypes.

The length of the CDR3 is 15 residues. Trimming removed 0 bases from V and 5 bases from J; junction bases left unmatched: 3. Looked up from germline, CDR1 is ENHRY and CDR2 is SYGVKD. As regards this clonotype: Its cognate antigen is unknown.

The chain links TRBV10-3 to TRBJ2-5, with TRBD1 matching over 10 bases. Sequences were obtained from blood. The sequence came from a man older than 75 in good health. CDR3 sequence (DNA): TGTGCCATCAGTGAGTCTGACAGGGGGCAGGAGACCCAGTACTTC. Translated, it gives CAISESDRGQETQYF.